This is a list of T cell receptor beta chains from one sample in a study of T cell clones after liver transplantation. Libraries were prepared by immunoSEQ multiplex PCR; TCRdb keeps only in-frame clonotypes and omits some of them. Of about 16,000 clones in the sample, about four fifths were seen once. The sequenced sample was CD8+ T cells from blood, obtained around 48 months after liver transplant. The receptor set was obtained from a human patient who received a liver transplant. Some T cells may be provided by the graft donor. The CDR3 runs from the conserved cysteine through the conserved F or W. The D gene is left open where the match is weak. Part of the rows lack a size; the others show once, few, many or a class for expanded clones.

>TRBJ2-7|.|.|TRBV25-1
TGTGCCAGCAGTGACGGGTACGAGCAGTACTTC
CASSDGYEQYF
>TRBJ1-1|.|.|TRBV27
TGTGCCAGCAGTTGGGGGGCAGGGAGCAATTCTGAAGCTTTCTTT
CASSWGAGSNSEAFF
>TRBJ1-1|once|.|TRBV11-2
TGTGCCAGCAGAGAAGGGGGGGCCACTGAAGCTTTCTTT
CASREGGATEAFF
>TRBJ2-7|.|.|TRBV7-9
TGTGCCAGCAGCTTTGAGGGGACGAGCTCCTACGAGCAGTACTTC
CASSFEGTSSYEQYF
>TRBJ2-1|.|.|TRBV5-1
TGCGCCAGCAGCTTGTCTAGTTACAATGAGCAGTTCTTC
CASSLSSYNEQFF
>TRBJ2-7|few|.|TRBV4-3
TGCGCCAGCAGCCCAGGCCCTAACTCCTACGAGCAGTACTTC
CASSPGPNSYEQYF
>TRBJ2-2|once|.|TRBV4-2
TGTGCCAGCAGCCAAGCGGGAGGGGGCTCAGCGAACACCGGGGAGCTGTTTTTT
CASSQAGGGSANTGELFF
>TRBJ2-7|few|TRBD1|TRBV7-3
TGTGCCAGCAGCCAAACCGGGACAGGGGGCTTCGAGCAGTACTTC
CASSQTGTGGFEQYF
>TRBJ1-5|.|.|TRBV4-1
TGCGCCAGCAGCCAAGACGGGGGGCGGCCTAGCAATCAGCCCCAGCATTTT
CASSQDGGRPSNQPQHF
>TRBJ2-3|.|TRBD2|TRBV9
TGTGCCAGCAGCCCCGGACTAGTTACTAGCACAGATACGCAGTATTTT
CASSPGLVTSTDTQYF
>TRBJ1-1|.|.|TRBV15
TGTGCCACCGTCGGCCCCGGCGAAGGGACCATCACTGAAGCTTTCTTT
CATVGPGEGTITEAFF
>TRBJ1-1|.|.|TRBV2
TGTGCCAGCAGTGAAGAGGCAGGGGAGGACACTGAAGCTTTCTTT
CASSEEAGEDTEAFF
>TRBJ1-1|.|TRBD1|TRBV7-3
TGTGCCAGCAGCTCAGACAGGGGGAACACTGAAGCTTTCTTT
CASSSDRGNTEAFF
>TRBJ1-1|.|.|TRBV14
TGTGCCAGCAGCCTCCTATCGGGAGGGAACACTGAAGCTTTCTTT
CASSLLSGGNTEAFF